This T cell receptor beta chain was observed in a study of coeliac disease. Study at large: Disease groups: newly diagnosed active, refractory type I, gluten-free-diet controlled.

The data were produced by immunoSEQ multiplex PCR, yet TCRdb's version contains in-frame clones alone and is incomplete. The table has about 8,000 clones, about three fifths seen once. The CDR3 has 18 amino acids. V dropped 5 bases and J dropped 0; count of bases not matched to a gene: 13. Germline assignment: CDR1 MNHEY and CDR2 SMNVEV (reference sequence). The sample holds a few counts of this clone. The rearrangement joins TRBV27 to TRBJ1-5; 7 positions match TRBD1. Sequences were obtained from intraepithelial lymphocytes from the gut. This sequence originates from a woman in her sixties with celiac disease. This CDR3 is CASSPRTGRGYSNQPQHF. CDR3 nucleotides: TGTGCCAGCAGTCCTCGGACAGGCCGCGGGTATAGCAATCAGCCCCAGCATTTT.